These T cell receptor beta chains were read from a single sample in a study of CD8 T cells in ankylosing spondylitis. A single record per CDR3 protein comes from TCRdb applying MiXCR to the 5' RACE reads. The table includes roughly 180,000 distinct CDR3 sequences, about an eighth detected once. The sequenced sample consisted of blood, either unsorted or a sorted T cell fraction (not recorded which). Receptors were obtained from a female donor with ankylosing spondylitis or in good health (not recorded which). CDR3s include the opening cysteine and the closing phenylalanine or tryptophan. The D gene is left open where the match is weak. Some rows mark clone size as missing; the rest say once, few, many or name a class of expanded clone.

j_call	d_call	clone_size	v_call	cdr3_nt	cdr3_aa
TRBJ2-3	TRBD1	many	TRBV20-1	TGCAGTGCTAGAGGGGACAGGGGCACAGATACGCAGTATTTT	CSARGDRGTDTQYF
TRBJ2-1	TRBD2	many	TRBV6-2/TRBV6-3	TGTGCCAGCAGTTCCGGGACTAGCGGGAGAGTAGGAGTCTTC	CASSSGTSGRVGVF
TRBJ2-2	-	few	TRBV7-2	TGTGCCAGCAGCTTAGACAGAAGCACCGGGGAGCTGTTTTTT	CASSLDRSTGELFF
TRBJ1-5	-	few	TRBV30	TGTGCCTGGAGTGATGGGACACTCAATCAGCCCCAGCATTTT	CAWSDGTLNQPQHF
TRBJ1-6	-	many	TRBV20-1	TGCAGTGCCATCCCGGAGAATTCCTATAATTCACCCCTCCACTTT	CSAIPENSYNSPLHF
TRBJ2-2	TRBD2	many	TRBV20-1	TGCAGTGCTAGAGAAAGCGGGAGAAGCACCGGGGAGCTGTTTTTT	CSARESGRSTGELFF
TRBJ1-2	-	-	TRBV7-2	TGTGCCAGCAGCTTTACACAGGTTTATGGCTACACCTTC	CASSFTQVYGYTF
TRBJ2-1	-	many	TRBV9	TGTGCCAGCAGCCACGAGGGGTCTAGATCCTACAATGAGCAGTTCTTC	CASSHEGSRSYNEQFF
TRBJ2-5	-	few	TRBV20-1	TGCAGTGCTAGCGGGGGAACGGAGACCCAGTACTTC	CSASGGTETQYF
TRBJ2-5	-	few	TRBV7-9	TGTGCCAGCAGCCGTCGCGGTCTAGGGTTGGAAGAGACCCAGTACTTC	CASSRRGLGLEETQYF
TRBJ2-2	-	few	TRBV18	TGTGCCAGCTCACCTAGTTCGGTGGGGACGAACACCGGGGAGCTGTTTTTT	CASSPSSVGTNTGELFF
TRBJ2-3	-	many	TRBV15	TGTGCCACCAGCAGCCTCGGACCAGATACGCAGTATTTT	CATSSLGPDTQYF
TRBJ1-2	-	many	TRBV14	TGTGCCAGCAGTCCCCAAATAGAAGTAGGTGGCTACACCTTC	CASSPQIEVGGYTF
TRBJ1-1	TRBD1	once	TRBV5-6	TGTGCCAGCAGCACAAACAGGGGTTGGGACACTGAAGCTTTCTTT	CASSTNRGWDTEAFF
TRBJ2-2	TRBD2	few	TRBV30	TGTGCCTGGAGTAGGACTAGCGGGAGAACCGGGGAGCTGTTTTTT	CAWSRTSGRTGELFF
TRBJ1-1	-	many	TRBV4-1	TGCGCCAGCAGCCTCCCCGACAGGAACACTGAAGCTTTCTTT	CASSLPDRNTEAFF
TRBJ2-5	-	-	TRBV12-3/TRBV12-4	TGTGCCAGCAGTCGAGGACTGGGGCAAGAGACCCAGTACTTC	CASSRGLGQETQYF
TRBJ2-7	TRBD2	few	TRBV5-6	TGTGCCAGCAGTCTAGGACTAGCGGGAGGCAGCCACGAGCAGTACTTC	CASSLGLAGGSHEQYF
TRBJ2-7	-	many	TRBV20-1	TGCAGTGCTAGAGCGGGATACGAGCAGTACTTC	CSARAGYEQYF
TRBJ2-2	-	many	TRBV2	TGTGCCAGCAGTGTTGACAGGTTCAACACCGGGGAGCTGTTTTTT	CASSVDRFNTGELFF
TRBJ2-3	-	-	TRBV20-1	TGCAGTGCTACACCCTGGACAAGGAGCACAGATACGCAGTATTTT	CSATPWTRSTDTQYF
TRBJ2-5	-	few	TRBV11-2	TGTGCCAGCAGCCCGAGTTTTATGAGTTACCAAAGGGTCCAAGAGACCCAGTACTTC	CASSPSFMSYQRVQETQYF
TRBJ1-2	-	once	TRBV7-9	TGTGCCAGCAGCTCAACACTGAACTATGGCTACACCTTC	CASSSTLNYGYTF
TRBJ2-1	TRBD2	-	TRBV12-3/TRBV12-4	TGTGTCAGCAGATCTGGGCTAGCGGGATTGAATGAGCAGTTCTTC	CVSRSGLAGLNEQFF
TRBJ2-2	-	-	TRBV20-1	TGCAGTGCTAGACTTACGGGCACCGGGGAGCCGTTTTTT	CSARLTGTGEPFF
TRBJ2-3	TRBD2	many	TRBV14	TGTGCCAGCAGCTCAGGACTAGCGGGAGTGGCAGATACGCAGTATTTT	CASSSGLAGVADTQYF
TRBJ2-7	TRBD1	-	TRBV5-5	TGTGCCAGCAGCTTACAGGGGCCGAACGAGCAGTACTTC	CASSLQGPNEQYF
TRBJ2-3	-	many	TRBV7-2	TGTGCCAGCAGCCCACGGACTGGGTTCTCAGATACGCAGTATTTT	CASSPRTGFSDTQYF
TRBJ1-2	TRBD1	-	TRBV7-2	TGTGCCAGCAGACCCCTGATGACAGGGTCCTATGGCTACACCTTC	CASRPLMTGSYGYTF
TRBJ1-4	-	many	TRBV15	TGTGCCACCAGCAGAGGCCGATGGGGGCCTAATGAAAAACTGTTTTTT	CATSRGRWGPNEKLFF
TRBJ2-7	TRBD1	many	TRBV28	TGTGCCAGCAGTACGATAAAAAACTTCATCAGACAGGGCGGTTTGGACTACGAGCAGTACTTC	CASSTIKNFIRQGGLDYEQYF
TRBJ2-1	-	many	TRBV20-1	TGCAGTGCTCTCCGGGATCTCGCCTACAATGAGCAGTTCTTC	CSALRDLAYNEQFF
TRBJ2-3	-	many	TRBV27	TGTGCCAGCAGAGGGCAGCTCACAGATACGCAGTATTTT	CASRGQLTDTQYF
TRBJ1-4	TRBD1	many	TRBV2	TGTGCCAGCTGCGAACAGGGGCGGGAAAAACTGTTTTTT	CASCEQGREKLFF
TRBJ2-1	-	few	TRBV7-8	TGTGCCAGCAGCTTAGCGCTTATGGGGGAGCCTGATGAGCAGTTCTTC	CASSLALMGEPDEQFF
TRBJ2-3	-	once	TRBV2	TGTGCCAGCAGTGAAACGGTGGCAGGGGCTCAATATTTT	CASSETVAGAQYF
TRBJ1-2	TRBD1	-	TRBV20-1	TGCAGTGCCGGGACAGGATGGAACTATGGCTACACCTTC	CSAGTGWNYGYTF
TRBJ2-5	TRBD1	-	TRBV12-3/TRBV12-4	TGTGCCAGCAGTTGGTTGGCGGGACAGGGAGAGACCCAGTACTTC	CASSWLAGQGETQYF
TRBJ2-6	-	many	TRBV27	TGTGCCAGCAGCATTACAGGGTCTGGGGCCAACGTCCTGACTTTC	CASSITGSGANVLTF
TRBJ1-2	-	many	TRBV27	TGTGCCAGCAGTTTACGGGGCGAGAGAGGCTACACCTTC	CASSLRGERGYTF
TRBJ2-7	-	many	TRBV7-6	TGTGCCAGCAGCGCCGGACAGCTCAGCTCCTACGAGCAGTACTTC	CASSAGQLSSYEQYF
TRBJ2-3	-	-	TRBV29-1	TGCAGCGTCCCCATGGAGGGGATCCCTCCAGATACGCAGTATTTT	CSVPMEGIPPDTQYF
TRBJ2-1	TRBD1	few	TRBV7-2	TGTGCCAGCAGCCCCGGACAGGTGGACAATGAGCAGTTCTTC	CASSPGQVDNEQFF